The present T cell receptor (beta chain) was sequenced within a study of PD-L1 blockade in urothelial cancer. The method was immunoSEQ multiplex PCR; TCRdb's version includes in-frame clones alone and lacks a portion of them. The sample consists of about 2,400 clones, 37% of them appearing once. The input for sequencing was tumor tissue, taken before atezolizumab (anti-PD-L1) treatment. The TCR sequence derives from a man aged 55 to 70 with urothelial cancer.

CDR3 sequence reads: CAWEQQGTEAFF. CDR3 bases: TGTGCCTGGGAACAACAGGGCACTGAAGCTTTCTTT. J is TRBJ1-1 and V is TRBV30, with D possibly matching TRBD1 (6 bases). V was cut by 5 bases and J by 4 bases, with 11 bases left in between. This CDR3 is built from 12 residues. The germline V gene encodes CDR1 GTSNPN and CDR2 SVGIG (reference sequence).